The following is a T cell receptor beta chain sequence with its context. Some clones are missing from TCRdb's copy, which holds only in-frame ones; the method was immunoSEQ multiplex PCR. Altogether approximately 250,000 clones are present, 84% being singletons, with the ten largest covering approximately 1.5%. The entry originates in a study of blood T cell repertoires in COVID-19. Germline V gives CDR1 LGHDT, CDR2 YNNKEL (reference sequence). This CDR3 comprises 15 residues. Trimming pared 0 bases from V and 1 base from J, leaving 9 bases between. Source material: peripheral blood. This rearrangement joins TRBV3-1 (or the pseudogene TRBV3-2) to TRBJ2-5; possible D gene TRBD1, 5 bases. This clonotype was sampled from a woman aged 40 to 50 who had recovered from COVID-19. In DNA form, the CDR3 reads TGTGCCAGCAGCCAAGAAGCAGGGTCCCAAGAGACCCAGTACTTC. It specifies CASSQEAGSQETQYF.